The 3 T cell receptor beta chains below were found in one sample sequenced in a study of CD4 T cells in relation to SARS-CoV-2 and coronaviruses. The assay was immunoSEQ multiplex PCR, and TCRdb's table has in-frame clones only and misses some. Among roughly 68,000 clones listed, just over 90% were seen once. Unexposed donor CD4+ T cells date from 2011-2018, before the COVID-19 pandemic. Sequencing input: naive CD4+ T cells from PBMCs. Described subset: naive CD4+ T cells isolated by negative enrichment. The source is a human donor in good health.

This chain links TRBV5-1 with TRBJ1-1; D not certain. V shed 0 bases and J shed 1 base, with 10 bases lying between them. In germline, CDR1 is SGHRS, CDR2 YFSETQ. The CDR3 has 15 residues. Here the CDR3 DNA reads TGCGCCAGCAGCTTGGGTCGTCGGGAGAACACTGAAGCTTTCTTT. This gives the protein CASSLGRRENTEAFF.

The chain is built from TRBV27 and TRBJ2-1; TRBD1 matches at 10 bases. From germline, CDR1 is MNHEY and CDR2 SMNVEV (reference sequence). Trimming cost V 7 bases and J 7 bases; bases outside gene matches: 10. The CDR3 contains 15 residues. The CDR3 DNA reads as TGTGCCAGCACCATAAGACAGGGGGCGGAGAATGAGCAGTTCTTC. Its protein is CASTIRQGAENEQFF.

The chain combines TRBV4-1 with TRBJ2-7; D is uncertain. Trimming left V 0 bases short and J 2 bases short, with 14 bases between. The V gene's germline CDR1 is MGHRA and CDR2 YSYEKL. The CDR3 covers 16 residues. The CDR3 sequence is CASSQEVSRLAYEQYF. The CDR3 region has the DNA TGCGCCAGCAGCCAAGAAGTCTCACGACTTGCCTACGAGCAGTACTTC.